The 6 T cell receptor beta chains below were found in one sample sequenced in a study of T cell responses to AZD1222 COVID-19 vaccine. The data were produced by immunoSEQ multiplex PCR, yet TCRdb's version contains in-frame clones alone and is incomplete. The data contain approximately 260,000 clones, 85% to 95% of them singletons. The sequenced sample was peripheral blood, obtained on day 0 of AZD1222 vaccination. Source of these receptors: an adult in good health.

There are a few counts of this clone. The rearrangement uses TRBV5-6 and TRBJ1-2; 7 nucleotides match TRBD1. The CDR3 extends over 15 amino acids. The V segment lost 2 bases and the J segment 4 bases; nucleotides outside the gene matches: 8. Germline V gene data show CDR1 as SGHDT and CDR2 as YYEEEE. The DNA of the CDR3 is TGTGCCAGCAGCTTCCGGGACAGAGAATTCTATGGCTACACCTTC. The encoded protein is CASSFRDREFYGYTF.

The genes are TRBV6-5 and TRBJ1-5, with 7 bases that match TRBD1. V gave up 6 bases and J gave up 7 bases; unmatched junction bases: 9. The germline gives CDR1 MNHEY, CDR2 SVGAGI. CDR3 length: 14 amino acids. CDR3 coding DNA: TGTGCCAGCAGCCGTACGACAGGGAAACAGCCCCAGCATTTT. This codes for CASSRTTGKQPQHF.

V usage is TRBV27 and J usage is TRBJ2-2; TRBD1 agrees at 7 bases. Germline values: CDR1 MNHEY, CDR2 SMNVEV (reference sequence). The V gene end was trimmed by 4 bases and the J gene end by 3 bases; junction bases not matched to a gene: 5. The CDR3 runs to 15 residues. DNA of the CDR3: TGTGCCAGCAGTTCCGTCGGGACAGACACCGGGGAGCTGTTTTTT. As protein: CASSSVGTDTGELFF.

The genes are TRBV15 and TRBJ1-3, with D hard to call. Between the trimmed V and J ends, which lost 3 bases and 0 bases, there was a span of 9 bases. There are 15 residues in the CDR3. CDR1 LNHNV and CDR2 YYDKDF come from the germline V gene (reference sequence). The CDR3 here is CATSRALNSGNTIYF. The CDR3 nucleotides read TGTGCCACCAGCAGGGCCCTCAACTCTGGAAACACCATATATTTT.

The chain employs TRBV7-6 and TRBJ2-7; 7 bases line up with TRBD1. The V and J ends lost 2 bases and 0 bases, in that order; junction bases with no gene match: 13. Germline loops: CDR1 SGHVS, CDR2 FNYEAQ. The CDR3 sequence is 18 residues long. The CDR3 DNA follows: TGTGCCAGCAGCTTATTAGTCGTGCGGACAGGATTCTCCTACGAGCAGTACTTC. This encodes CASSLLVVRTGFSYEQYF. Complete variable domain (other parts from reference TRBV7-6 and TRBJ2-7): GAGVSQSPRYKVTKRGQDVALRCDPISGHVSLYWYRQALGQGPEFLTYFNYEAQQDKSGLPNDRFSAERPEGSISTLTIQRTEQRDSAMYRCASSLLVVRTGFSYEQYFGPGTRLTVT.

The chain employs TRBV28 and TRBJ1-1; 8 bases are shared with TRBD1. V trimming: 2 bases; J trimming: 5 bases; junction bases outside the gene matches: 4. CDR3 length: 14 amino acids. Per germline, CDR1 MDHEN and CDR2 SYDVKM. CDR3 nucleotide sequence: TGTGCCAGCAGTTTACAGGGGGCTTTAACTGAAGCTTTCTTT. Its protein product is CASSLQGALTEAFF. Filled out from reference TRBV28 and TRBJ1-1, the complete variable domain reads DVKVTQSSRYLVKRTGEKVFLECVQDMDHENMFWYRQDPGLGLRLIYFSYDVKMKEKGDIPEGYSVSREKKERFSLILESASTNQTSMYLCASSLQGALTEAFFGQGTRLTVV.